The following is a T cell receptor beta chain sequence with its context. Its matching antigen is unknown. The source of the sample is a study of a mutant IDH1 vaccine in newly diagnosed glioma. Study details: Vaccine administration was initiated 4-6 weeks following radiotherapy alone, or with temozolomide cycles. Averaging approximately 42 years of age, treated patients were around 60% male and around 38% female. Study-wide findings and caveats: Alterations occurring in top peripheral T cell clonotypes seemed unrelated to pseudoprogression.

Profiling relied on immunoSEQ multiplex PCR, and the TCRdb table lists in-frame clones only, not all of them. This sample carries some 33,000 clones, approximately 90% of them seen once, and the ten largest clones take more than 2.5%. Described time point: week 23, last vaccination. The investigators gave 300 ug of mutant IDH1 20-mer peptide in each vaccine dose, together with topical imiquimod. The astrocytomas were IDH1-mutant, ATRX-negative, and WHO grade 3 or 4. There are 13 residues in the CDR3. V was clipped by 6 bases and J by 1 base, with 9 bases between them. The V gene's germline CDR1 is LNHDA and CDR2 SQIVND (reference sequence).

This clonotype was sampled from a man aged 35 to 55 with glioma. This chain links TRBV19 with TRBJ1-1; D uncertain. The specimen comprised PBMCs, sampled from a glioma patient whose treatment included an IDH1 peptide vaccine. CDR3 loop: CASSLQRNTEAFF. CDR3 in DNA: TGTGCCAGTAGCTTACAGCGGAACACTGAAGCTTTCTTT.